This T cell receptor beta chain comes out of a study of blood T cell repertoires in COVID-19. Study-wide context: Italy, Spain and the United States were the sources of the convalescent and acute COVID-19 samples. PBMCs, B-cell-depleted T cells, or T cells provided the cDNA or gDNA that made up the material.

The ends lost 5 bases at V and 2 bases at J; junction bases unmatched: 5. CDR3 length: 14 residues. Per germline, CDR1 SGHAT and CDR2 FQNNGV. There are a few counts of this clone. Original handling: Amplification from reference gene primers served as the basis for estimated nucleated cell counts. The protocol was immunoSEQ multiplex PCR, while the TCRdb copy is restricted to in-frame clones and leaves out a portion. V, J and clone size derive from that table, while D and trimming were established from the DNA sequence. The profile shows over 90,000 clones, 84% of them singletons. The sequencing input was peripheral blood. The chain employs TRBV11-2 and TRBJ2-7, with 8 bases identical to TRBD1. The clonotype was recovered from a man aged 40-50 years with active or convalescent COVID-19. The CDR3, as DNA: TGTGCCAGCAGCGAATCGGACAGGGCCTACGAGCAGTACTTC. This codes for CASSESDRAYEQYF.